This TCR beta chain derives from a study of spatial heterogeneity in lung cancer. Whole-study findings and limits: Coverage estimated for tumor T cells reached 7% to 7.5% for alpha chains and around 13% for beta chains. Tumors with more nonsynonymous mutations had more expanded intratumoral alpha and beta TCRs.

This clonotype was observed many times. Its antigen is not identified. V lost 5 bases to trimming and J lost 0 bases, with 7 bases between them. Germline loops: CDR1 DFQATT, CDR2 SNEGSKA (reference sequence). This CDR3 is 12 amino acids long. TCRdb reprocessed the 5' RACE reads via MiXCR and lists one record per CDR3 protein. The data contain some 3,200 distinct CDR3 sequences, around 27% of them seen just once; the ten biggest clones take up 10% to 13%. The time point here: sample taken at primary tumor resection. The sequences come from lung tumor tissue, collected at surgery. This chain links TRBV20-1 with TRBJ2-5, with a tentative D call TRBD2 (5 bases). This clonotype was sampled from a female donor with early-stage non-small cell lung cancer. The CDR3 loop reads CSASGDQETQYF. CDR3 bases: TGCAGTGCTTCCGGGGACCAAGAGACCCAGTACTTC.